These 11 T cell receptor beta chains originate from one sample sequenced in a study of T cell responses to AZD1222 COVID-19 vaccine. Profiling relied on immunoSEQ multiplex PCR, and the TCRdb table lists in-frame clones only, not all of them. This table has roughly 170,000 clones, around 94% appearing once. The sequencing used peripheral blood, collected 28 days after the second AZD1222 dose. The receptors come from an adult who received the AZD1222 COVID-19 vaccine.

The V and J genes are TRBV19 and TRBJ1-1; possibly TRBD1 for D (5 bases). The CDR3 totals 14 residues. Germline lookup yields CDR1 LNHDA and CDR2 SQIVND (reference sequence). Trimming stripped 3 bases from V and 3 bases from J, with 11 bases between. The CDR3 nucleotides read TGTGCCAGTAGTATTAGTCAGGGAGACACTGAAGCTTTCTTT. Protein sequence: CASSISQGDTEAFF. Full variable domain (rest looked up from reference TRBV19 and TRBJ1-1): DGGITQSPKYLFRKEGQNVTLSCEQNLNHDAMYWYRQDPGQGLRLIYYSQIVNDFQKGDIAEGYSVSREKKESFPLTVTSAQKNPTAFYLCASSISQGDTEAFFGQGTRLTVV.

The rearrangement joins TRBV5-5 to TRBJ2-1; D not certain. The CDR3 is 13 residues long. Germline V gives CDR1 SGHKS, CDR2 YYEKEE (reference sequence). V was trimmed by 3 bases and J by 10 bases, leaving 14 bases between them. Written as DNA, the CDR3 is TGTGCCAGCAGCTCCAAGGTCCCCGGGGAGCAGTTCTTC. Its translation: CASSSKVPGEQFF.

The chain has TRBV6-5 and TRBJ2-3, with a possible D match to TRBD2 (6 bases). The germline V and J ends were trimmed by 6 bases and 3 bases, with 13 bases remaining between them. Germline V gene lookup returns CDR1 MNHEY and CDR2 SVGAGI. The CDR3 spans 14 residues. The CDR3 here is CASSLAGRTDTQYF. CDR3 nucleotide sequence: TGTGCCAGCAGCCTGGCAGGGAGGACAGATACGCAGTATTTT.

The chain recombines TRBV28 with TRBJ2-1; no clear D. CDR3 length equals 13 residues. Germline V gives CDR1 MDHEN, CDR2 SYDVKM. Between the trimmed V and J ends, which lost 6 bases and 4 bases, there was a span of 10 bases. Here the CDR3 reads CASRTSSYNEQFF. The DNA for the CDR3 is TGTGCCAGCAGAACCTCTAGTTACAATGAGCAGTTCTTC.

This sequence joins TRBV19 and TRBJ1-2, with D unclear. This CDR3 contains 17 residues. V lost 5 bases and J 5 bases, leaving 24 bases between the germline ends. CDR1 and CDR2 (germline): LNHDA, SQIVND (reference sequence). This CDR3 is CASSQLKETTEDYGYTF. The CDR3 DNA is TGTGCCAGTAGTCAATTAAAGGAGACAACAGAGGATTATGGCTACACCTTC.

J is TRBJ1-2 and V is TRBV11-2, with D possibly being TRBD1 (5 bases). This CDR3 is built from 14 residues. Germline V lookup: CDR1 SGHAT, CDR2 FQNNGV. Trimming stripped 5 bases from V and 4 bases from J, with 14 bases between. The CDR3 sequence is CASSADGGPYGYTF. Written as DNA, the CDR3 is TGTGCCAGCAGCGCAGATGGGGGACCCTATGGCTACACCTTC.

V gene TRBV5-5 combines with J gene TRBJ2-3; 9 positions match TRBD2. This CDR3 contains 15 residues. V was clipped by 2 bases and J by 4 bases; unmatched bases: 5. Germline CDR1 and CDR2: SGHKS and YYEKEE (reference sequence). The CDR3 loop is CASSLGGGAADTQYF. The CDR3 nucleotides read TGTGCCAGCAGCTTAGGCGGGGGGGCTGCAGATACGCAGTATTTT.

The rearrangement joins TRBV12-3 or TRBV12-4 to TRBJ1-4, with a tentative D call TRBD1 (5 bases). V lost 3 bases, J lost 9 bases, and 8 bases lay in between. The CDR3 has 12 residues. Here the CDR3 reads CASSLAGKKLFF. CDR3 sequence (DNA): TGTGCCAGCAGTTTGGCAGGGAAAAAACTGTTTTTT.

V is TRBV19 and J is TRBJ2-1; 9 bases are a match to TRBD2. The V gene end was trimmed by 5 bases and the J gene end by 7 bases; junction bases not matched to a gene: 3. Per the germline V gene, CDR1 is LNHDA and CDR2 is SQIVND (reference sequence). The length of the CDR3 is 13 residues. The CDR3 is CASSPGLANEQFF. The CDR3 nucleotides read TGTGCCAGTAGTCCCGGACTAGCGAATGAGCAGTTCTTC.

The chain uses TRBV13 and TRBJ1-3, with D tentatively TRBD1 (5 bases). The V and J ends lost 7 bases and 4 bases respectively, with 17 bases between them. The V gene's germline CDR1 is PRHDT and CDR2 FYEKMQ (reference sequence). The CDR3 runs 15 residues. The CDR3 bases are TGTGCCAGCACCTCCGGGGGTCATCGGGGAAACACCATATATTTT. It specifies CASTSGGHRGNTIYF.

As DNA, the CDR3 is TGTGCCAGCAGGGGACAGGGGGATGCCGAGCAGTACTTC. Protein product: CASRGQGDAEQYF. This chain links TRBV2 with TRBJ2-7, with 11 bases matching TRBD1. Germline CDR1 reads SNHLY; CDR2 reads FYNNEI. J was trimmed by 6 bases and V by 6 bases; bases with no gene match: 4. This CDR3 region has 13 residues.